These 21 T cell receptor beta chains were sequenced from one sample in a study of molecular identifiers for immune sequencing clone quantification. Each CDR3 protein gets one entry after TCRdb re-called the PCR reads with MiXCR. Among tens of thousands of distinct CDR3 sequences listed, roughly 18% were seen once. Sequencing used naive CD8+ T cells from blood, with Jurkat cell RNA spiked in. Specified subset: FACS-sorted CD8+CD4-CCR7+CD45RA+ naive T cells. All receptors derive from a human donor in good health. Some libraries in this study had Jurkat cell RNA spiked in.

This clonotype was seen at least ten times. The CDR3 bases are TGTGCCAGCAGCTTAGCCCAGGGGGTAGCAGAGACCCAGTACTTC. It translates to CASSLAQGVAETQYF. The J gene is TRBJ2-5, the V gene TRBV7-9, with TRBD1 matching over 7 bases. Germline loops: CDR1 SEHNR, CDR2 FQNEAQ (reference sequence). V shed 0 bases, J shed 4 bases, and the junction held 5 bases outside the gene matches. This CDR3 has 15 residues.

The gene calls are TRBV7-9 and TRBJ2-7; TRBD2 matches at 14 bases. V trimming: 5 bases; J trimming: 5 bases; junction bases outside the gene matches: 8. Germline CDR1 and CDR2: SEHNR and FQNEAQ (reference sequence). CDR3 length: 16 amino acids. The CDR3 is CASSPSTSGRVNEQYF. CDR3 DNA: TGTGCCAGCAGCCCCTCGACTAGCGGGAGGGTCAACGAGCAGTACTTC.

Worth noting for this clonotype: This could be a read error, since a much larger clone is one nucleotide away. The chain combines TRBV19 with TRBJ1-5; 9 bases align to TRBD1. J was trimmed by 7 bases and V by 3 bases; bases with no gene match: 4. The CDR3 sequence is 14 residues long. Germline loops: CDR1 LNHDA, CDR2 SQIVND (reference sequence). In DNA form, the CDR3 reads TGTGCCAGTAGTATGGGGACAGGGCACCAGCCCCAGCATTTT. This codes for CASSMGTGHQPQHF.

This clonotype was detected a few times. This chain joins TRBV19 and TRBJ2-7; TRBD1 or TRBD2 may be the D gene (5 bases each). Deletions cut 5 bases from V and 3 bases from J, with 8 bases between. From germline, CDR1 is LNHDA and CDR2 SQIVND (reference sequence). This CDR3 region has 12 residues. The CDR3 loop is CASSWGNYEQYF. The CDR3 DNA reads TGTGCCAGTAGTTGGGGGAACTACGAGCAGTACTTC.

As for this clonotype: A read error is possible here, since a much larger clone lies one base away. This chain links TRBV12-3 or TRBV12-4 with TRBJ1-1, with D tentatively TRBD1 (5 bases). The CDR3 extends over 17 amino acids. V gave up 5 bases and J gave up 1 base, with 20 bases separating them. The CDR3 reads CASSPEAGRSENTEAFF. The CDR3 DNA is TGTGCCAGCAGTCCCGAGGCAGGGCGATCCGAGAACACTGAAGCTTTCTTT.

This clonotype has a count of ten or more. The chain uses TRBV20-1 and TRBJ2-3; 14 nucleotides line up with TRBD2. V shed 6 bases, J shed 5 bases, and the junction held 16 bases outside the gene matches. The CDR3 extends over 18 amino acids. Germline CDR1 is DFQATT and CDR2 is SNEGSKA (reference sequence). As DNA, the CDR3 is TGCAGTGCCTCACCAGGACTAGCGGGAGGTGGGCCCCAAGATACGCAGTATTTT. This sequence encodes CSASPGLAGGGPQDTQYF.

To note about this clonotype: This may arise from a read error, as a much more abundant clone is one base away. This rearrangement joins TRBV13 to TRBJ2-2, with a possible D match to TRBD2 (5 bases). The CDR3 runs to 17 residues. Germline CDR1 is PRHDT and CDR2 is FYEKMQ (reference sequence). CDR3: CASSLAPLTKNTGEPFF. Written as DNA, the CDR3 is TGTGCCAGCAGCTTAGCTCCCCTGACTAAGAACACCGGGGAGCCGTTTTTT.

About this clonotype itself: A much larger clone differs from this one at a single base, so this may be a read error. The rearrangement joins TRBV7-8 to TRBJ2-1, with unresolved D. The V gene's germline CDR1 is SGHVS and CDR2 FQNEAQ. V was shortened by 2 bases and J by 15 bases, with 20 bases between the two germline ends. This CDR3 region has 14 residues. CDR3 in DNA: TGTGCCAGCAGCTTACATGGGCTAGAGGCTAGGCGGTTCTTC. Translated: CASSLHGLEARRFF.

This clonotype was seen repeatedly, ten times or more. This chain joins TRBV20-1 and TRBJ2-2; tentatively, D is TRBD1 (5 bases). This CDR3 has 15 amino acids. V lost 0 bases, J lost 5 bases, and 13 bases lay in between. CDR1 is DFQATT, CDR2 SNEGSKA, per germline (reference sequence). The CDR3 loop is CSARDVTGITGELFF. The CDR3 DNA sequence: TGCAGTGCTAGAGATGTAACAGGAATAACCGGGGAGCTGTTTTTT.

In its sample, this clonotype was seen many times. The chain uses TRBV7-9 and TRBJ1-6; 10 bases match TRBD1. CDR1 and CDR2 (germline): SEHNR, FQNEAQ (reference sequence). Trimming removed 6 bases from V and 7 bases from J; junction bases left unmatched: 9. The CDR3 covers 16 residues. DNA for the CDR3: TGTGCCAGCAGTCTAGGGACAGGGGTGGGAAATTCACCCCTCCACTTT. Protein: CASSLGTGVGNSPLHF.

This clonotype has at least ten counts. The chain joins TRBV20-1 to TRBJ1-5; D is unclear. From germline, CDR1 is DFQATT and CDR2 SNEGSKA (reference sequence). Between the trimmed V and J ends, which lost 0 bases and 0 bases, there was a span of 15 bases. CDR3 length: 17 residues. The CDR3 coding sequence is TGCAGTGCTAGAGATTACGTCGCGGACCTTAGCAATCAGCCCCAGCATTTT. It is translated as CSARDYVADLSNQPQHF.

Remarks on this clonotype: A read error is likely, as this CDR3 ends without the conserved phenylalanine or tryptophan. The chain combines TRBV7-9 with TRBJ2-7; 8 nucleotides agree with TRBD2. From germline, CDR1 is SEHNR and CDR2 FQNEAQ (reference sequence). The CDR3 has 16 residues. J lost 2 bases, V lost 5 bases, and 11 bases had no gene match. For the CDR3, the DNA is TGTGCCAGCAGCGCCGCTTCCGGGACTAGGCCCTACGAGCAGTACCTC. It encodes CASSAASGTRPYEQYL.

Only a few counts were recorded for this clonotype. The V and J genes are TRBV19 and TRBJ2-1, with 9 positions matching TRBD2. Germline CDR1 reads LNHDA; CDR2 reads SQIVND (reference sequence). V lost 6 bases, J lost 14 bases, and 5 bases stayed unmatched. The CDR3 consists of 11 residues. The CDR3 loop is CASSLSGSKFF. CDR3 nucleotides: TGTGCCAGTAGCCTTAGCGGGAGCAAGTTCTTC.

This clonotype was seen repeatedly, ten times or more. The genes are TRBV4-1 and TRBJ1-2; 11 positions match TRBD1. There are 17 residues in the CDR3. Germline V CDR1 and CDR2: MGHRA, YSYEKL. Losses at the gene ends were 1 base for V and 6 bases for J; bases not matched to a gene: 10. CDR3: CASSQGVVGQGADGYTF. As DNA, the CDR3 is TGCGCCAGCAGCCAAGGGGTAGTCGGACAGGGGGCAGATGGCTACACCTTC.

This clonotype was counted a few times. The chain employs TRBV12-3 or TRBV12-4 and TRBJ2-2; no definite D call. CDR3 length: 12 amino acids. V dropped 8 bases and J dropped 2 bases, with 6 bases sitting between them. In nucleotides, the CDR3 is TGTGCCAGCGTATTAAACACCGGGGAGCTGTTTTTT. This translates into CASVLNTGELFF.

This clonotype was detected many times. The V gene is TRBV7-8, the J gene TRBJ2-1; D ambiguous. The CDR3 sequence is 13 residues long. Trimming shortened V by 2 bases and J by 3 bases, and 5 bases separated the two germline ends. The germline CDR1 and CDR2 sequences are SGHVS and FQNEAQ. This CDR3 reads CASSLLGYNEQFF. Here the CDR3 DNA reads TGTGCCAGCAGCTTACTCGGCTACAATGAGCAGTTCTTC.

As for this clonotype: This may come from a read error, since a much larger clone is one base off. V and J are TRBV28 and TRBJ2-3; no clear D. The germline V and J ends were trimmed by 3 bases and 2 bases, with 9 bases remaining between them. Germline CDR1 MDHEN, CDR2 SYDVKM. The CDR3 has 14 residues. Here the CDR3 DNA reads TGTGCCAGCAGTTTGACACCATCCACAGATACGCAGTATTTT. It translates to CASSLTPSTDTQYF. The full variable domain, in which reference TRBV28 and TRBJ2-3 provide the parts outside the CDR3, is DVKVTQSSRYLVKRTGEKVFLECVQDMDHENMFWYRQDPGLGLRLIYFSYDVKMKEKGDIPEGYSVSREKKERFSLILESASTNQTSMYLCASSLTPSTDTQYFGPGTRLTVL.

In its sample, this clonotype was seen many times. The rearrangement uses TRBV6-5 and TRBJ1-1; a weak D match, TRBD1 (6 bases). This CDR3 spans 14 amino acids. Germline values: CDR1 MNHEY, CDR2 SVGAGI. Trimming left V 2 bases short and J 4 bases short, with 11 bases between. This chain's CDR3 is CASSYRGGATEAFF. DNA for the CDR3: TGTGCCAGCAGTTACCGAGGGGGGGCCACTGAAGCTTTCTTT.

This clonotype was counted ten times or more. The chain couples TRBV7-9 to TRBJ1-1; no clear D. The CDR3 extends over 17 amino acids. V lost 2 bases and J 3 bases, leaving 19 bases between the germline ends. Germline V CDR1 and CDR2: SEHNR, FQNEAQ (reference sequence). The CDR3 is CASSLRRGRVADTEAFF. Here the CDR3 DNA reads TGTGCCAGCAGCTTACGACGAGGTAGGGTGGCGGACACTGAAGCTTTCTTT.

In its sample, this clonotype was seen a few times. A much larger clone differs by one base, so this may be a read error. The rearrangement links TRBV6-5 to TRBJ1-1; D is possibly TRBD1 (5 bases). V gave up 5 bases and J gave up 5 bases, with 18 bases separating them. CDR1 is MNHEY, CDR2 SVGAGI, per germline. This CDR3 spans 15 amino acids. The CDR3 loop reads CASSPLHGARTEAFF. In DNA, the CDR3 is TGTGCCAGCAGTCCCCTTCATGGGGCGAGGACTGAAGCTTTCTTT.

This clonotype has at least ten counts. CDR3 protein: CASSQDFGGQPQHF. Written as DNA, the CDR3 is TGTGCCAGCAGCCAAGATTTTGGGGGTCAGCCCCAGCATTTT. The chain recombines TRBV4-2 with TRBJ1-5; D might be TRBD1 (5 bases). This CDR3 comprises 14 residues. Germline CDR1 reads LGHNA; CDR2 reads YNFKEQ. Trimming removed 0 bases from V and 6 bases from J, with 9 bases in between.